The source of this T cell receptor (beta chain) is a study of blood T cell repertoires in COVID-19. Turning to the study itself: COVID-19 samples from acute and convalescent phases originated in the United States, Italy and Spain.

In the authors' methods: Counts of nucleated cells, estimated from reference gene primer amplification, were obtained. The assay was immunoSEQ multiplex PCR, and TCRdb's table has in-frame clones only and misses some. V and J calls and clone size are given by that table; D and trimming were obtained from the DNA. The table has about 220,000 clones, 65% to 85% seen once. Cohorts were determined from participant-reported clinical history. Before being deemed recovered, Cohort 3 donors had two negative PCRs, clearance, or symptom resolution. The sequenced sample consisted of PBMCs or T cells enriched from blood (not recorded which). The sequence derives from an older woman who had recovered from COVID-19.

The CDR3 DNA reads as TGCGCCAGCAGCGAGGGGAACACTGAAGCTTTCTTT. This translates into CASSEGNTEAFF. The rearrangement joins TRBV5-1 to TRBJ1-1, with D unclear. This CDR3 has 12 residues. V gave up 4 bases and J gave up 1 base, with 5 bases separating them. Germline CDR1 is SGHRS and CDR2 is YFSETQ. Looking up the rest from reference TRBV5-1 and TRBJ1-1 gives the full variable domain: KAGVTQTPRYLIKTRGQQVTLSCSPISGHRSVSWYQQTPGQGLQFLFEYFSETQRNKGNFPGRFSGRQFSNSRSEMNVSTLELGDSALYLCASSEGNTEAFFGQGTRLTVV.